Below are 13 T cell receptor beta chains sequenced from a single sample in a study of blood T cells in healthy people across ages. A second PCR of roughly 7 to 11 cycles used a sample-barcoded 5' primer and a J-beta primer mix. MiXCR, run by TCRdb on the 5' RACE reads, gives a single entry per CDR3 protein. The sample shows fewer than 750,000 distinct CDR3 sequences, roughly 43% of them seen only once. The sequencing input was blood. The receptors were gathered from an elderly man in good health.

The chain employs TRBV7-9 and TRBJ2-1; D might be TRBD1 or TRBD2, each matching 6 bases. CDR1 is SEHNR, CDR2 FQNEAQ, per germline (reference sequence). There are 16 residues in the CDR3. V was trimmed by 1 base and J by 5 bases, leaving 15 bases between them. The CDR3 region has the DNA TGTGCCAGCAGCTTAGGGGGGGCTTTATCGAACAATGAGCAGTTCTTC. Its translation is CASSLGGALSNNEQFF.

The chain has TRBV2 and TRBJ2-5; perhaps TRBD2 as D (5 bases). The CDR3 has 13 amino acids. V gave up 7 bases and J gave up 1 base, with 10 bases separating them. CDR1 and CDR2 (germline): SNHLY, FYNNEI. The CDR3 loop is CASKRAPQETQYF. As DNA, the CDR3 is TGTGCCAGCAAGAGGGCCCCCCAAGAGACCCAGTACTTC.

V gene TRBV28 combines with J gene TRBJ1-5; D is uncertain. Between the trimmed V and J ends, which lost 2 bases and 0 bases, there was a span of 8 bases. Germline loops: CDR1 MDHEN, CDR2 SYDVKM. The CDR3 is 15 amino acids. The CDR3 DNA follows: TGTGCCAGCAGTTTACCACCCAGTAGCAATCAGCCCCAGCATTTT. Protein sequence: CASSLPPSSNQPQHF.

The chain combines TRBV7-2 with TRBJ1-1; the D is unclear. This CDR3 region has 14 residues. Germline CDR1 and CDR2: SGHTA and FQGNSA. Trimming took 8 bases from V and 3 from J, leaving 16 bases between them. This chain's CDR3 is CASVLVGVYTEAFF. The CDR3 DNA follows: TGTGCCAGCGTACTTGTCGGGGTGTACACTGAAGCTTTCTTT.

The J gene is TRBJ2-2, the V gene TRBV5-5, with D possibly being TRBD2 (6 bases). V gave up 3 bases and J gave up 6 bases, with 15 bases separating them. The CDR3 has 15 residues. CDR1 and CDR2 (germline): SGHKS, YYEKEE (reference sequence). Here the CDR3 DNA reads TGTGCCAGCAGCTGGGAGGCCCCAATGGCCGGGGAGCTGTTTTTT. It is translated as CASSWEAPMAGELFF.

The CDR3 reads CSVPNAGAGDGTQYF. In nucleotides, the CDR3 is TGCAGTGTTCCAAACGCAGGGGCCGGCGATGGTACGCAGTATTTT. V and J are TRBV20-1 and TRBJ2-3; perhaps TRBD1 as D (6 bases). Trimming removed 7 bases at V and 8 bases at J, with 25 bases between. Germline loops: CDR1 DFQATT, CDR2 SNEGSKA (reference sequence). The CDR3 has 15 residues.

This clonotype was seen at least ten times. The rearrangement joins TRBV7-9 to TRBJ2-1; 8 bases are a match to TRBD2. CDR3 length: 15 residues. Trimming at V came to 5 bases and at J to 9 bases, leaving 12 bases not matched to a gene. The germline V gene has CDR1 SEHNR and CDR2 FQNEAQ (reference sequence). The CDR3 DNA follows: TGTGCCAGCAGCCCTCGACTAGCGAAGTTTTCTGAGCAGTTCTTC. It yields the protein CASSPRLAKFSEQFF.

The table lists this clonotype with a few counts. This may come from a read error, since a much larger clone is one base off. The chain combines TRBV7-3 with TRBJ1-1; D is undetermined. This CDR3 is built from 13 residues. Per germline, CDR1 SGHTA and CDR2 FQGTGA. Trimming took off 0 bases at V and 3 bases at J, with 5 bases between the two ends. The CDR3 sequence: CASSLTEDTEAFF. As DNA, the CDR3 is TGTGCCAGCAGCTTAACAGAGGACACTGAAGCTTTCTTT.

The chain is built from TRBV6-2 or TRBV6-3 and TRBJ2-1; 12 positions agree with TRBD2. J lost 15 bases, V lost 4 bases, and 10 bases had no gene match. The germline V gene has CDR1 MNHEY and CDR2 SVGEGT. The CDR3 runs to 14 residues. CDR3 sequence reads: CASSLTSGGSLPFF. For the CDR3, the DNA is TGTGCCAGCAGTTTGACTAGCGGGGGATCCCTTCCGTTCTTC.

V gene TRBV29-1 combines with J gene TRBJ2-5; perhaps D is TRBD1 or TRBD2 (5 bases each). The length of the CDR3 is 12 residues. From germline, CDR1 is SQVTM and CDR2 ANQGSEA. V dropped 6 bases and J dropped 4 bases, with 12 bases sitting between them. The CDR3 reads CSVQSGGETQYF. The DNA for the CDR3 is TGCAGCGTGCAGAGTGGGGGAGAGACCCAGTACTTC.

This clonotype was observed a few times. This rearrangement joins TRBV7-2 to TRBJ2-5, with D unresolved. The CDR3 totals 13 residues. Trimming removed 1 base from V and 4 bases from J, with 7 bases in between. CDR1 and CDR2 (germline): SGHTA, FQGNSA. The CDR3 sequence is CASSLVIRETQYF. The CDR3 DNA sequence: TGTGCCAGCAGCTTAGTTATACGAGAGACCCAGTACTTC. Using reference TRBV7-2 and TRBJ2-5 for the parts outside the CDR3, the full variable domain is GAGVSQSPSNKVTEKGKDVELRCDPISGHTALYWYRQSLGQGLEFLIYFQGNSAPDKSGLPSDRFSAERTGGSVSTLTIQRTQQEDSAVYLCASSLVIRETQYFGPGTRLLVL.

This clonotype was counted between two and nine times. This chain uses TRBV7-9 with TRBJ2-5, with D possibly being TRBD1 (6 bases). The J call is doubtful: the DNA matches TRBJ2-4 better. Germline V lookup: CDR1 SEHNR, CDR2 FQNEAQ (reference sequence). The CDR3 is 13 residues long. The CDR3 spells CASSLVQGSIQYF. CDR3 nucleotide sequence: TGTGCCAGCAGCTTAGTGCAGGGGTCCATTCAGTACTTC.

On this clonotype: The junction differs from germline at one of its ends, possibly a read error. The CDR3 DNA is TGTGCCACCATTGGGGGGGTCTCAAGGACCGGGGAGTTGTTTTTT. Amino acid sequence: CATIGGVSRTGELFF. The V call is TRBV28, the J call TRBJ2-2, with 7 bases matching TRBD2. Looked up from germline, CDR1 is MDHEN and CDR2 is SYDVKM. The CDR3 has 15 amino acids. The variable domain in full, completed from reference TRBV28 and TRBJ2-2, reads DVKVTQSSRYLVKRTGEKVFLECVQDMDHENMFWYRQDPGLGLRLIYFSYDVKMKEKGDIPEGYSVSREKKERFSLILESASTNQTSMYLCATIGGVSRTGELFFGEGSRLTVL.